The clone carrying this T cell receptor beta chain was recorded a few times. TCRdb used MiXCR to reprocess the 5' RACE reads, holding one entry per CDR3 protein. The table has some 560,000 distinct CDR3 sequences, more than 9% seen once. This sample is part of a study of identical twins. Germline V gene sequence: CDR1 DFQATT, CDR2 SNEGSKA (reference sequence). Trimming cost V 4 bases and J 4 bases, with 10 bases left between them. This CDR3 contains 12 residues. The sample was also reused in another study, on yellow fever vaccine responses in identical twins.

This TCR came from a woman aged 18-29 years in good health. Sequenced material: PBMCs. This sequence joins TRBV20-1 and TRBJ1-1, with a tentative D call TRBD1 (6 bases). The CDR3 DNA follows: TGCAGTGCTAAACAGGGCAGCACTGAAGCTTTCTTT. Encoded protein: CSAKQGSTEAFF.